The 3 T cell receptor beta chains below come from one sample, sequenced in a study of preoperative IRX-2 immunotherapy in early breast cancer. Some clones are missing from TCRdb's copy, which holds only in-frame ones; the method was immunoSEQ multiplex PCR. The table shows approximately 1,400 clones, with 55% to 70% occurring only once. The treatment denotes: preoperative locoregional IRX-2 cytokine immunotherapy. Sequences were derived from tumor tissue, sampled before IRX-2 immunotherapy. The receptors originated from a human donor with breast cancer.

This clone is labeled large. This chain uses TRBV6-8 with TRBJ1-5; D ambiguous. V lost 3 bases and J lost 4, with 10 bases in between. CDR1 and CDR2 from the germline V gene are MNHGY and SAAAGT. This CDR3 has 14 residues. In DNA form, the CDR3 reads TGTGCCAGCAGTTATTGGGCCAGTAATCAGCCCCAGCATTTT. Translation: CASSYWASNQPQHF.

This clone appeared a few times. This chain connects TRBV6-8 to TRBJ1-1; tentative D call: TRBD1 (6 bases). The length of the CDR3 is 14 residues. Germline-derived CDR1 and CDR2 are MNHGY and SAAAGT. V was cut by 5 bases and J by 3 bases, with 13 bases left in between. The CDR3 DNA reads as TGTGCCAGCAGTGCCAGGGGTAGGTACACTGAAGCTTTCTTT. Protein sequence: CASSARGRYTEAFF.

The rearrangement links TRBV6-8 to TRBJ1-5; TRBD1 agrees at 8 bases. Trimming cost V 6 bases and J 3 bases; bases outside gene matches: 4. This CDR3 is 14 amino acids long. Germline CDR1 and CDR2: MNHGY and SAAAGT. For the CDR3, the DNA is TGTGCCAGCAGATACAGGGGGGACAATCAGCCCCAGCATTTT. Its translation is CASRYRGDNQPQHF.